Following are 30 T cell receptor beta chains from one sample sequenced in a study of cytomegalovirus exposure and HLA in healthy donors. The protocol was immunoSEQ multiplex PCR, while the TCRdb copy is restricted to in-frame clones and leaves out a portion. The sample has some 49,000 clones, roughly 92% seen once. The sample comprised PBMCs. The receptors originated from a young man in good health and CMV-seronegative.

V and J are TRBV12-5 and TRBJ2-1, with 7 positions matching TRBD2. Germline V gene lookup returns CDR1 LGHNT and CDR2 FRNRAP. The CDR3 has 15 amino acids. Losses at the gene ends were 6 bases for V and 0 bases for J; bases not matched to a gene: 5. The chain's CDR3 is CASGASGSSYNEQFF. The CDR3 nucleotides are TGTGCTAGTGGAGCTAGCGGAAGCTCCTACAATGAGCAGTTCTTC.

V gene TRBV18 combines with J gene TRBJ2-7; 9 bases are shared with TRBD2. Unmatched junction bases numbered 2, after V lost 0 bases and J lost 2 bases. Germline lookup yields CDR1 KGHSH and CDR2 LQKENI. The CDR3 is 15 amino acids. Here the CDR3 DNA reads TGTGCCAGCTCACCACCTAGCGGGAGAACCTACGAGCAGTACTTC. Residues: CASSPPSGRTYEQYF.

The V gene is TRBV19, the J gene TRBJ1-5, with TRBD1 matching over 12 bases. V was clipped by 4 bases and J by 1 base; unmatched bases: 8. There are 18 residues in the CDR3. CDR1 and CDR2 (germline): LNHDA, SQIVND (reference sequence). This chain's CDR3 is CASSTRDRGPVSNQPQHF. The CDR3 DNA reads TGTGCCAGTAGTACCCGGGACAGGGGGCCCGTAAGCAATCAGCCCCAGCATTTT.

In DNA, the CDR3 is TGTGCCAGCAGCTTAGCTCCAGCGGGAGGTACAACCCAGTACTTC. It translates to CASSLAPAGGTTQYF. The rearrangement joins TRBV7-2 to TRBJ2-5; the match to TRBD2 covers 9 bases. From germline, CDR1 is SGHTA and CDR2 FQGNSA. The ends lost 0 bases at V and 8 bases at J; junction bases unmatched: 7. The CDR3 covers 15 residues.

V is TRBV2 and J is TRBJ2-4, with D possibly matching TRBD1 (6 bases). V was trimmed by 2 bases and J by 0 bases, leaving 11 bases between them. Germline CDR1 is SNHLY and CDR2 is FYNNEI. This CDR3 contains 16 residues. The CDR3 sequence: CASSETGLLAKNIQYF. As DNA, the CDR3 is TGTGCCAGCAGTGAAACAGGGTTACTAGCCAAAAACATTCAGTACTTC.

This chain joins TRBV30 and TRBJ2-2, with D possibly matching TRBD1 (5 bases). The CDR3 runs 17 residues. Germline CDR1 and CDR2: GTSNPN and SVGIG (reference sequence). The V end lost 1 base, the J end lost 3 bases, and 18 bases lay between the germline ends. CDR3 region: CAWSAPPTTRDTGELFF. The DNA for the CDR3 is TGTGCCTGGAGTGCCCCCCCCACTACCAGGGACACCGGGGAGCTGTTTTTT.

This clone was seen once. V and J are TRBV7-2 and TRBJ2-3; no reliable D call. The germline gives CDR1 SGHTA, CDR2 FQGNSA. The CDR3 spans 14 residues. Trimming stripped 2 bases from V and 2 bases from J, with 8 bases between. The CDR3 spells CASSLIAYTDTQYF. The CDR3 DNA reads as TGTGCCAGCAGCTTAATAGCCTACACAGATACGCAGTATTTT.

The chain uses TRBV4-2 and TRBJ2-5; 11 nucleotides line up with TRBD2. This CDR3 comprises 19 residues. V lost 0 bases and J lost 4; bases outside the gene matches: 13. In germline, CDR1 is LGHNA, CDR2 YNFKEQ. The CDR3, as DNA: TGTGCCAGCAGCCAAGATAGCGGGAGGGCCGGGGGGAGGGGAGAGACCCAGTACTTC. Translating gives CASSQDSGRAGGRGETQYF.

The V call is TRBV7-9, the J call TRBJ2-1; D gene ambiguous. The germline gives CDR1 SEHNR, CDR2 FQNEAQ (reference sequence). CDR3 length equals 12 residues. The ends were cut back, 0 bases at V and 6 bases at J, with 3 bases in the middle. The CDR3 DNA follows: TGTGCCAGCAGCTTAGCGGCCAATGAGCAGTTCTTC. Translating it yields CASSLAANEQFF.

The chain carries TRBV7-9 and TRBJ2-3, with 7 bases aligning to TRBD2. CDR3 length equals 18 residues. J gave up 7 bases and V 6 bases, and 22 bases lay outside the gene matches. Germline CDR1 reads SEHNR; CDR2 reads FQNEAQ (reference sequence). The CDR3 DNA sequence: TGTGCCAGCAGTTCAAACATGCGTCTGCGGGAGTCAATAAATACGCAGTATTTT. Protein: CASSSNMRLRESINTQYF.

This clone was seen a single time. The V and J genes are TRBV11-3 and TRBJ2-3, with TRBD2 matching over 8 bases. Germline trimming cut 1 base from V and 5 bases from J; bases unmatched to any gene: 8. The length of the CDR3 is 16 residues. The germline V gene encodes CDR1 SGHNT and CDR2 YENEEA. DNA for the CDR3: TGTGCCAGCAGCTTAGGGAGGTCGGCGGGAGGAGATACGCAGTATTTT. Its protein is CASSLGRSAGGDTQYF.

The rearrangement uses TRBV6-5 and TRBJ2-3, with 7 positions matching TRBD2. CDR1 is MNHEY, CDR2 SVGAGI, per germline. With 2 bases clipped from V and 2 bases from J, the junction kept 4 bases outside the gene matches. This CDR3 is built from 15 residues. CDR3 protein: CASSYRRGFTDTQYF. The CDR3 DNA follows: TGTGCCAGCAGTTACCGGCGGGGGTTCACAGATACGCAGTATTTT.

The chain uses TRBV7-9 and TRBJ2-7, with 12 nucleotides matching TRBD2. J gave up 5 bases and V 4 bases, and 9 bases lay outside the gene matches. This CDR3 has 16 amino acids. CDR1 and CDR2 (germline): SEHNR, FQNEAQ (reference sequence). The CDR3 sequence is CASSSPLAGGFDEQYF. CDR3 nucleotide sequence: TGTGCCAGCAGCTCCCCCCTAGCGGGAGGGTTCGACGAGCAGTACTTC.

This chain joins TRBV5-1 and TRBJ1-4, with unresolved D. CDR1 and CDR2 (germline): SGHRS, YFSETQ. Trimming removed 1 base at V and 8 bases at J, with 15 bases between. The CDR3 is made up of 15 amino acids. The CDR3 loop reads CASSLFGWGDEKLFF. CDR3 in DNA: TGCGCCAGCAGCTTGTTCGGCTGGGGAGACGAAAAACTGTTTTTT. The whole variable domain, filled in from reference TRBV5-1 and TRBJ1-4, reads KAGVTQTPRYLIKTRGQQVTLSCSPISGHRSVSWYQQTPGQGLQFLFEYFSETQRNKGNFPGRFSGRQFSNSRSEMNVSTLELGDSALYLCASSLFGWGDEKLFFGSGTQLSVL.

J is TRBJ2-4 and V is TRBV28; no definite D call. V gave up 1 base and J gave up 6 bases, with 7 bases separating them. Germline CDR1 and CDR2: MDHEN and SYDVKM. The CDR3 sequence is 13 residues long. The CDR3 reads CASSLSTTNIQYF. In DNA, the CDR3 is TGTGCCAGCAGTTTATCTACCACAAACATTCAGTACTTC.

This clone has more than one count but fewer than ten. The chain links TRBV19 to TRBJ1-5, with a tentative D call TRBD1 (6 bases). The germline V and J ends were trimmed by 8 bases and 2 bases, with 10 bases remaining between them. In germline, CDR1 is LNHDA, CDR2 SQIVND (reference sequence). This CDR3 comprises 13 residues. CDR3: CASSDRRNQPQHF. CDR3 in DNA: TGTGCCAGTTCTGACAGGCGCAATCAGCCCCAGCATTTT.

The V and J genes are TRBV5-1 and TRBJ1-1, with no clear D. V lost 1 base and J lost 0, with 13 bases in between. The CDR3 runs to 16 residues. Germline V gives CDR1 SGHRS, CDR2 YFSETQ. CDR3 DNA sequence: TGCGCCAGCAGCTTGATGGAGGGTCGGGTGAACACTGAAGCTTTCTTT. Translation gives CASSLMEGRVNTEAFF.

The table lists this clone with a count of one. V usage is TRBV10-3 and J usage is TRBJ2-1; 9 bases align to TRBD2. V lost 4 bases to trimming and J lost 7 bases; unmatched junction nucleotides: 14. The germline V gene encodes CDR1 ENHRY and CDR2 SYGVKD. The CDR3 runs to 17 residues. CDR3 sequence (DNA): TGTGCCATCAGTGTTCAGACTGTAGCGGGAGAACGAAATGAGCAGTTCTTC. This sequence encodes CAISVQTVAGERNEQFF.

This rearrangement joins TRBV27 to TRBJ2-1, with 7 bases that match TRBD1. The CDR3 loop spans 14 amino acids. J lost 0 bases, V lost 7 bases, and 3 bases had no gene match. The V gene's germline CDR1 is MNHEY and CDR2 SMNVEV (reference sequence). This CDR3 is CASKGQNSYNEQFF. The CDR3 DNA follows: TGTGCCAGCAAGGGACAGAACTCCTACAATGAGCAGTTCTTC.

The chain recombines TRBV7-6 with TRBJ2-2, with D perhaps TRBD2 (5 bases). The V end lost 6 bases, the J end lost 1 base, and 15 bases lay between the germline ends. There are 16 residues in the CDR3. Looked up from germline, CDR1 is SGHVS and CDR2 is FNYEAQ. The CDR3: CASRKYPGKNTGELFF. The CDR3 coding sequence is TGTGCCAGCAGGAAGTATCCGGGGAAGAACACCGGGGAGCTGTTTTTT.

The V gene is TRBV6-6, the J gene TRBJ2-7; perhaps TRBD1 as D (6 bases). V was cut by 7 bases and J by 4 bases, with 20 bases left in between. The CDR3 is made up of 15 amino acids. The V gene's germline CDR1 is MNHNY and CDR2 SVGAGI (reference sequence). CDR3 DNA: TGTGCCAGCACACGATCCTGGACAGACGATTACGAGCAGTACTTC. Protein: CASTRSWTDDYEQYF.

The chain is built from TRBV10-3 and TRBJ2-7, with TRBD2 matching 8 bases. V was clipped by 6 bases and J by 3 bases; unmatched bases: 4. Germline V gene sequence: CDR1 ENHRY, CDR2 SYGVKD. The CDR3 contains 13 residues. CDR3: CAIRGLVFYEQYF. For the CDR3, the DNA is TGTGCCATCAGGGGACTAGTCTTCTACGAGCAGTACTTC.

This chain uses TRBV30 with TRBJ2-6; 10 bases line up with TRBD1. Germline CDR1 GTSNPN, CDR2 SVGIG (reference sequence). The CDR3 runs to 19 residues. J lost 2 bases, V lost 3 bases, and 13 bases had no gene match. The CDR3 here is CAWRPRTPGQGTGANVLTF. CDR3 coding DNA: TGTGCCTGGAGACCTCGTACTCCGGGACAGGGGACTGGGGCCAACGTCCTGACTTTC.

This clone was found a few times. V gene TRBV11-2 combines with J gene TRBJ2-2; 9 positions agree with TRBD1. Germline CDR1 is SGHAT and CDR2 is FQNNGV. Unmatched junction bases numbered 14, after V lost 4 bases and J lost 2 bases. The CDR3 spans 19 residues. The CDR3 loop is CASSSSDPGQGSNTGELFF. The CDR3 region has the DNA TGTGCCAGCAGCTCCAGTGACCCCGGACAGGGGTCCAACACCGGGGAGCTGTTTTTT. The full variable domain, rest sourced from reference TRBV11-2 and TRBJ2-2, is EAGVAQSPRYKIIEKRQSVAFWCNPISGHATLYWYQQILGQGPKLLIQFQNNGVVDDSQLPKDRFSAERLKGVDSTLKIQPAKLEDSAVYLCASSSSDPGQGSNTGELFFGEGSRLTVL.

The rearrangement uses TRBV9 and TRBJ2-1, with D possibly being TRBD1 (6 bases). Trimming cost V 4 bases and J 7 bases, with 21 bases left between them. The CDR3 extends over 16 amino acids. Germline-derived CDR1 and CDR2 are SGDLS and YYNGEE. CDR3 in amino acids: CASSLTPGALGNEQFF. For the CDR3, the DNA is TGTGCCAGCAGCTTAACCCCAGGGGCCCTCGGTAATGAGCAGTTCTTC.

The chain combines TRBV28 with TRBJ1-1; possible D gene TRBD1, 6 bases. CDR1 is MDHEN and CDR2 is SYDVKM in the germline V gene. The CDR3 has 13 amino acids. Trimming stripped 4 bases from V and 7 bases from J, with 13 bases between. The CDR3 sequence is CASSSRQGIEAFF. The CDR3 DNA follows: TGTGCCAGCAGTTCTCGCCAGGGGATTGAAGCTTTCTTT.

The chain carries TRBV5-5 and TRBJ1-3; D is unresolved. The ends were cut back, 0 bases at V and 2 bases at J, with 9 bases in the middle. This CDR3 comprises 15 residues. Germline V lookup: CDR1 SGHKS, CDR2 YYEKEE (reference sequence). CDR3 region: CASSLAWQAGNTIYF. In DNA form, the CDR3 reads TGTGCCAGCAGCTTGGCCTGGCAAGCTGGAAACACCATATATTTT.

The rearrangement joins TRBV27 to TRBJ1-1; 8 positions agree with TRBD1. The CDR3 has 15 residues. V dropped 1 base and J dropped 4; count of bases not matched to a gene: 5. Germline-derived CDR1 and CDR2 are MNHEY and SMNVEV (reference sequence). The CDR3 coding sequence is TGTGCCAGCAGTTTATTCGACAGGGGAGTCACTGAAGCTTTCTTT. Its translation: CASSLFDRGVTEAFF.

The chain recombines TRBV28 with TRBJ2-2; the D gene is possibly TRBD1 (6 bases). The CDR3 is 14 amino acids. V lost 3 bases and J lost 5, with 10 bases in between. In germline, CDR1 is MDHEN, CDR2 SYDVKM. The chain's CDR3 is CASSFTGRTGELFF. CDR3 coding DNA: TGTGCCAGCAGTTTCACAGGGCGTACCGGGGAGCTGTTTTTT.

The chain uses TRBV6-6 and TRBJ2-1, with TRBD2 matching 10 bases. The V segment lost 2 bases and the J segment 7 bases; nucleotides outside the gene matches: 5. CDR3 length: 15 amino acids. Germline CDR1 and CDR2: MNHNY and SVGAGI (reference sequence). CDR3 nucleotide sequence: TGTGCCAGCAGTTACCAAGCGGGAGGGAAAAATGAGCAGTTCTTC. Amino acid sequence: CASSYQAGGKNEQFF.